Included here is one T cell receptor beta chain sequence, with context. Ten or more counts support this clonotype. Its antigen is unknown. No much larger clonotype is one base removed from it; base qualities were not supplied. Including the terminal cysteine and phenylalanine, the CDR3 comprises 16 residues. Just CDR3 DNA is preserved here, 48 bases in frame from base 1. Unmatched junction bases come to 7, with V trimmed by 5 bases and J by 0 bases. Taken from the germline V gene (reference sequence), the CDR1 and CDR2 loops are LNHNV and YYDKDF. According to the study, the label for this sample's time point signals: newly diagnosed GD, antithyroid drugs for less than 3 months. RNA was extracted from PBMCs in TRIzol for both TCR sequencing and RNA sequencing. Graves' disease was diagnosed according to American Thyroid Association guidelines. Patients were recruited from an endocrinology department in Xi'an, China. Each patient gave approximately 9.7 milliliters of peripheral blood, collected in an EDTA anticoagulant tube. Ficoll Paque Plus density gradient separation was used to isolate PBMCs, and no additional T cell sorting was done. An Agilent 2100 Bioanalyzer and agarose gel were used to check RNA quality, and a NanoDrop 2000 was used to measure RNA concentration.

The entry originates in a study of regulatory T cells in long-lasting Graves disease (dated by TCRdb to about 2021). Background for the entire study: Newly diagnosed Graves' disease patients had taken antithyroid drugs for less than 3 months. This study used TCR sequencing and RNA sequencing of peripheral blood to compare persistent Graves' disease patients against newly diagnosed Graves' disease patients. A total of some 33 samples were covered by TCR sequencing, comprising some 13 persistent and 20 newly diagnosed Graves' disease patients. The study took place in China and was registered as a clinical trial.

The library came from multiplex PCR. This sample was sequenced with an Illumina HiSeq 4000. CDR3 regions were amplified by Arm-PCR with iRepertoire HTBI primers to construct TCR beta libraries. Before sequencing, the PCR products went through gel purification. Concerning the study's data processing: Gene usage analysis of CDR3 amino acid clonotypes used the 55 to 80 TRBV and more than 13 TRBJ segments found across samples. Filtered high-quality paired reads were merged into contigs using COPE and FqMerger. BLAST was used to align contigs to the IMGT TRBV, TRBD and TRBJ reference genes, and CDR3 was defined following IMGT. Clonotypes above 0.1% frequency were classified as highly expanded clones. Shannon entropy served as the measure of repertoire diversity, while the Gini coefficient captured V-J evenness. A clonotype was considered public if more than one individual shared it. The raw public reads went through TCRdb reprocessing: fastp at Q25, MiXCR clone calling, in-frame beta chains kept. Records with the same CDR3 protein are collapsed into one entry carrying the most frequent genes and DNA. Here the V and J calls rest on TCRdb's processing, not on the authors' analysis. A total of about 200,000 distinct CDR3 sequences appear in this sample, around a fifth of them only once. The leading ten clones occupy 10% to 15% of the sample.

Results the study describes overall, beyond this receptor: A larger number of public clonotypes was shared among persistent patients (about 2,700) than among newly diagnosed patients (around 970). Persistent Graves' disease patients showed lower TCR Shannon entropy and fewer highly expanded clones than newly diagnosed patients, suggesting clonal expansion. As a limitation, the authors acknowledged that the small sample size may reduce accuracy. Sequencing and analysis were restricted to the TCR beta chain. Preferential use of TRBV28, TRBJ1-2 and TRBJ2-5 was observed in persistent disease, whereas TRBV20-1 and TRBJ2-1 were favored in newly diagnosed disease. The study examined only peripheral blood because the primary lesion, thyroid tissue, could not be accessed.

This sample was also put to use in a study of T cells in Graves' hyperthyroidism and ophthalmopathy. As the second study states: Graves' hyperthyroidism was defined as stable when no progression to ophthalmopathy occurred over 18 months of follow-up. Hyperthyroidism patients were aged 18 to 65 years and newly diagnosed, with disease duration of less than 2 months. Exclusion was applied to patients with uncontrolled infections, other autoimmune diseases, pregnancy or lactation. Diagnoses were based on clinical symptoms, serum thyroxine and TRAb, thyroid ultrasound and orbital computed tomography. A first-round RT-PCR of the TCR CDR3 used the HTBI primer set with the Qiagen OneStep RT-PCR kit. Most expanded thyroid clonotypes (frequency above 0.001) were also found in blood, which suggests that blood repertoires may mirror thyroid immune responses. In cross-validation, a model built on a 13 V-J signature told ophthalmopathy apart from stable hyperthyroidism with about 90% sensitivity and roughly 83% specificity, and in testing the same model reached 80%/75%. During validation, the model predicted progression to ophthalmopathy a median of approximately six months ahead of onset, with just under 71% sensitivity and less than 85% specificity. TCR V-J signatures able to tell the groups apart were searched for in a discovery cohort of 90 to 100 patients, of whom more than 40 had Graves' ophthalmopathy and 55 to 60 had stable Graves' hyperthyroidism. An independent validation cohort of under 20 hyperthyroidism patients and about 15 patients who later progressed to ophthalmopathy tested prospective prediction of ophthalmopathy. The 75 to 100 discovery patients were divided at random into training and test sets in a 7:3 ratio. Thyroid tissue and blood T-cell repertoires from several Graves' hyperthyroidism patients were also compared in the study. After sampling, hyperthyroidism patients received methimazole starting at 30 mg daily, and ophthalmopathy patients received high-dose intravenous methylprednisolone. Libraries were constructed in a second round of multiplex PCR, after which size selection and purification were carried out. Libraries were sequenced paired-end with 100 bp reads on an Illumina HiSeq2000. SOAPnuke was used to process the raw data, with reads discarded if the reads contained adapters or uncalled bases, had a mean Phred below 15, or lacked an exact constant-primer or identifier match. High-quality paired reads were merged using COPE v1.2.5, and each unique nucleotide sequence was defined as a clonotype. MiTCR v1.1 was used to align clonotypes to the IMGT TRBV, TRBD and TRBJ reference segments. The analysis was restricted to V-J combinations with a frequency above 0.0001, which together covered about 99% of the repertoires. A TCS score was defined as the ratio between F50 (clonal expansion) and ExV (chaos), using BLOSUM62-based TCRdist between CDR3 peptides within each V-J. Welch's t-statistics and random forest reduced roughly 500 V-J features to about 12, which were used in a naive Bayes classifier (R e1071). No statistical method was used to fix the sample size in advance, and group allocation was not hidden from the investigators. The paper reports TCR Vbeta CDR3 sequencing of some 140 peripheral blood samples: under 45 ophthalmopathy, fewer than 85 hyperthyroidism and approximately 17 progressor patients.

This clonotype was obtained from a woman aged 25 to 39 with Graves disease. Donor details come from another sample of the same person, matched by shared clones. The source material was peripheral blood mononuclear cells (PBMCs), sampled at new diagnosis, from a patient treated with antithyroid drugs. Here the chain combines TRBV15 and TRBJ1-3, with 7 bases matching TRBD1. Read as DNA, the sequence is TGTGCCACCAGCGTCGGACAGGCGAACTCTGGAAACACCATATATTTT. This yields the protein CATSVGQANSGNTIYF. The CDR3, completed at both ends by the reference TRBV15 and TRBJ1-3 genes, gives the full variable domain DAMVIQNPRYQVTQFGKPVTLSCSQTLNHNVMYWYQQKSSQAPKLLFHYYDKDFNNEADTPDNFQSRRPNTSFCFLDIRSPGLGDTAMYLCATSVGQANSGNTIYFGEGSWLTVV.